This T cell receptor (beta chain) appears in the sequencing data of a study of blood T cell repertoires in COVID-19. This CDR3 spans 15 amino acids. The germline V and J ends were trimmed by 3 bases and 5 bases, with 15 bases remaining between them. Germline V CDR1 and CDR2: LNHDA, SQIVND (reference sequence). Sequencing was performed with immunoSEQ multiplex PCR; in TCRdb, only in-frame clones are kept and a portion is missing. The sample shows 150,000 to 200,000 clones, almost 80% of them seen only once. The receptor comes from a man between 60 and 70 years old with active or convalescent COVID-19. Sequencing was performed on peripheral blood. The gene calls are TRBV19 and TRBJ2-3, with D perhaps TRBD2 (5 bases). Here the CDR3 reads CASSIRGVLGDTQYF. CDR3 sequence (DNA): TGTGCCAGTAGTATTCGGGGTGTGTTGGGAGATACGCAGTATTTT. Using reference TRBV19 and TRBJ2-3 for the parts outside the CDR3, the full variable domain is DGGITQSPKYLFRKEGQNVTLSCEQNLNHDAMYWYRQDPGQGLRLIYYSQIVNDFQKGDIAEGYSVSREKKESFPLTVTSAQKNPTAFYLCASSIRGVLGDTQYFGPGTRLTVL.